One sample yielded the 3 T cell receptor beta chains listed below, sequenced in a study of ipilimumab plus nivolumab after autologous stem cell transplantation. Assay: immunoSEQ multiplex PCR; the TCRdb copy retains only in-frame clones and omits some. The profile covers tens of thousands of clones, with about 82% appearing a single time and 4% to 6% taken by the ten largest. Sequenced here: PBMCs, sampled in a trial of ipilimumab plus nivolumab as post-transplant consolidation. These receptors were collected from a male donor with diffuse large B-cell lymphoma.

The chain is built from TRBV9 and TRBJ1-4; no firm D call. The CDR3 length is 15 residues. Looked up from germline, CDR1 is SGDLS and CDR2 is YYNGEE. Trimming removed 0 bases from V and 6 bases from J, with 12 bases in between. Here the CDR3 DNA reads TGTGCCAGCAGCGTAGATTGGGGTGGTGATGAAAAACTGTTTTTT. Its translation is CASSVDWGGDEKLFF.

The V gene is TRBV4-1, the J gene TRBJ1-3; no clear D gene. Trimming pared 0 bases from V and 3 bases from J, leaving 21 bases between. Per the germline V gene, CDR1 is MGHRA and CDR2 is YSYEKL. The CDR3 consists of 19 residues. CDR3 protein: CASSQDPISGPKFGNTIYF. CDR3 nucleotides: TGCGCCAGCAGCCAAGATCCAATCAGTGGCCCGAAGTTTGGAAACACCATATATTTT.

Here the CDR3 DNA reads TGTGCCAGCAGCTTAGAACCGGGGGAATGGCAGCCCCAGCATTTT. Protein product: CASSLEPGEWQPQHF. V and J are TRBV7-2 and TRBJ1-5, with D perhaps matching TRBD1 (5 bases). The length of the CDR3 is 15 residues. Per germline, CDR1 SGHTA and CDR2 FQGNSA. V gave up 1 base and J gave up 7 bases, with 14 bases separating them.